Presented here are 24 T cell receptor beta chains from one specimen sequenced in a study of graft-versus-host responses after intestinal transplantation. The protocol was immunoSEQ multiplex PCR, while the TCRdb copy is restricted to in-frame clones and leaves out a portion. This sample yields about 120,000 clones, of which 85% to 95% are seen a single time; roughly 0.5% belongs to the top ten. These receptors' targets are unknown. The starting material was unstimulated CD8+ T cells sorted from spleen or lymph node cells, obtained before intestinal transplant. The receptors shown here come from a human donor who received an intestinal transplant.

The chain recombines TRBV4-1 with TRBJ1-2; TRBD1 is a possible D gene (5 bases). Germline CDR1 and CDR2: MGHRA and YSYEKL. The V end was cut by 0 bases, the J end by 2 bases, with 16 bases between. The CDR3 consists of 17 residues. The CDR3 DNA follows: TGCGCCAGCAGCCAAGATCTCTGGGTGACAGTGAACTATGGCTACACCTTC. This encodes CASSQDLWVTVNYGYTF.

The chain employs TRBV19 and TRBJ2-7, with a tentative D call TRBD2 (6 bases). Germline loops: CDR1 LNHDA, CDR2 SQIVND (reference sequence). This CDR3 has 14 residues. The V gene lost 6 bases and the J gene lost 0 bases, with 12 bases spanning the gap. CDR3 DNA: TGTGCCAGTAGGACCTCTAGCGACTCCTACGAGCAGTACTTC. It translates to CASRTSSDSYEQYF.

The chain is built from TRBV6-5 and TRBJ2-5; no clear D gene. The germline V gene encodes CDR1 MNHEY and CDR2 SVGAGI. This CDR3 region has 15 residues. V lost 2 bases to trimming and J lost 3 bases, with 13 bases between them. The CDR3 reads CASSYQTRGEETQYF. The CDR3 DNA sequence: TGTGCCAGCAGTTACCAGACACGTGGGGAAGAGACCCAGTACTTC.

In its sample, this clone was seen once. The V gene is TRBV19, the J gene TRBJ2-5; D may match TRBD1 or TRBD2 (5 bases each). V lost 1 base and J 5 bases, leaving 20 bases between the germline ends. The CDR3 extends over 17 amino acids. Germline loops: CDR1 LNHDA, CDR2 SQIVND (reference sequence). CDR3 in amino acids: CASSIGAGIGARETQYF. The CDR3 DNA follows: TGTGCCAGTAGTATAGGGGCTGGAATCGGGGCCAGGGAGACCCAGTACTTC.

This clone was found once. Written as DNA, the CDR3 is TGTGCCAGCTGGTACGGGGCTGTAATCTATGGCTACACCTTC. The encoded protein is CASWYGAVIYGYTF. V is TRBV2 and J is TRBJ1-2; weak D call: TRBD1 (5 bases). With 8 bases removed from V and 4 bases from J, the gap between germline ends came to 17 bases. This CDR3 spans 14 amino acids. CDR1 and CDR2 from the germline V gene are SNHLY and FYNNEI.

In DNA, the CDR3 is TGTGCCAGCAGCGTAACAGGAAACTATGGCTACACCTTC. Translating gives CASSVTGNYGYTF. The chain is built from TRBV9 and TRBJ1-2, with a possible D match to TRBD1 (5 bases). This CDR3 region has 13 residues. The ends were cut back, 1 base at V and 2 bases at J, with 6 bases in the middle. Germline loops: CDR1 SGDLS, CDR2 YYNGEE.

The CDR3 DNA sequence: TGTGCCAGCAGCTTAACCGGACTAGCGGGAAGGACAGATACGCAGTATTTT. This gives the protein CASSLTGLAGRTDTQYF. The chain is built from TRBV7-3 and TRBJ2-3; 12 bases are shared with TRBD2. The CDR3 runs to 17 residues. From germline, CDR1 is SGHTA and CDR2 FQGTGA. Trimming took 0 bases from V and 3 from J; bases not matched to a gene: 4.

CDR3 protein: CASREISNQPQHF. The CDR3 DNA reads as TGTGCCAGTAGGGAAATTAGCAATCAGCCCCAGCATTTT. This chain uses TRBV19 with TRBJ1-5; D ambiguous. Germline lookup yields CDR1 LNHDA and CDR2 SQIVND (reference sequence). The CDR3 sequence is 13 residues long. V was trimmed by 6 bases and J by 0 bases, leaving 6 bases between them.

This rearrangement joins TRBV5-1 to TRBJ1-1; D possibly corresponds to TRBD1 (5 bases). Trimming shortened V by 5 bases and J by 4 bases, and 12 bases separated the two germline ends. CDR1 and CDR2 from the germline V gene are SGHRS and YFSETQ. The CDR3 consists of 13 residues. The CDR3 nucleotides are TGCGCCAGCAGGGTTCTTGGGGGCACTGAAGCTTTCTTT. Its translation: CASRVLGGTEAFF.

The chain couples TRBV5-1 to TRBJ2-7; weak D call: TRBD1 (7 bases). This CDR3 is built from 17 residues. V lost 2 bases and J 3 bases, leaving 21 bases between the germline ends. Germline CDR1 SGHRS, CDR2 YFSETQ. The CDR3 DNA is TGCGCCAGCAGCTTAACGCCAAACAGGGGACTCTTCTACGAGCAGTACTTC. Its translation: CASSLTPNRGLFYEQYF.

The chain is built from TRBV19 and TRBJ2-1; no definite D call. Germline values: CDR1 LNHDA, CDR2 SQIVND (reference sequence). Trimming pared 4 bases from V and 7 bases from J, leaving 5 bases between. The CDR3 extends over 11 amino acids. For the CDR3, the DNA is TGTGCCAGTAGTACATTAAATGAGCAGTTCTTC. Its protein product is CASSTLNEQFF.

This rearrangement joins TRBV27 to TRBJ1-1, with D unclear. Germline CDR1 MNHEY, CDR2 SMNVEV (reference sequence). The length of the CDR3 is 14 residues. V was trimmed by 3 bases and J by 1 base, leaving 9 bases between them. The CDR3, as DNA: TGTGCCAGCAGTTTTGGGCCAGCGAACACTGAAGCTTTCTTT. As protein: CASSFGPANTEAFF.

The chain links TRBV6-4 to TRBJ1-2; TRBD1 aligns across 8 bases. The CDR3 consists of 15 residues. Trimming at V came to 5 bases and at J to 4 bases, leaving 9 bases not matched to a gene. Germline CDR1 reads MRHNA; CDR2 reads SNTAGT. The CDR3 DNA sequence: TGTGCCAGCAGTCCCGGACAGGGTTGGGTCTATGGCTACACCTTC. Translation gives CASSPGQGWVYGYTF.

The rearrangement joins TRBV6-6 to TRBJ2-7; TRBD2 matches at 10 bases. The CDR3 loop spans 15 amino acids. Germline-derived CDR1 and CDR2 are MNHNY and SVGAGI (reference sequence). V was clipped by 2 bases and J by 7 bases; unmatched bases: 8. The CDR3 DNA reads as TGTGCCAGCAGTTACGGAAGCGGGAGGGCCGGGGAGCAGTACTTC. This translates into CASSYGSGRAGEQYF.

The rearrangement uses TRBV29-1 and TRBJ1-1; D gene uncertain. Per the germline V gene, CDR1 is SQVTM and CDR2 is ANQGSEA. V dropped 1 base and J dropped 1 base, with 10 bases sitting between them. The CDR3 spans 14 residues. DNA for the CDR3: TGCAGCGTTGAAGGTTTATCCGGGAACACTGAAGCTTTCTTT. Translated: CSVEGLSGNTEAFF.

The chain couples TRBV19 to TRBJ2-1; D possibly uses TRBD1 or TRBD2 (5 bases each). The V end lost 3 bases, the J end lost 9 bases, and 9 bases lay between the germline ends. The CDR3 consists of 12 residues. Germline CDR1 is LNHDA and CDR2 is SQIVND (reference sequence). CDR3 loop: CASSIWDGEQFF. As DNA, the CDR3 is TGTGCCAGTAGTATTTGGGACGGTGAGCAGTTCTTC.

This chain uses TRBV6-6 with TRBJ2-5; 11 nucleotides align to TRBD1. CDR1 is MNHNY and CDR2 is SVGAGI in the germline V gene (reference sequence). Unmatched junction bases numbered 4, after V lost 6 bases and J lost 1 base. The CDR3 length is 15 residues. The CDR3 region is CASRGQGAFQETQYF. For the CDR3, the DNA is TGTGCCAGCAGAGGACAGGGGGCCTTCCAAGAGACCCAGTACTTC.

V and J are TRBV27 and TRBJ2-1, with D unresolved. V lost 3 bases, J lost 8 bases, and 11 bases lay in between. This CDR3 spans 13 amino acids. Germline loops: CDR1 MNHEY, CDR2 SMNVEV (reference sequence). The CDR3 nucleotides are TGTGCCAGCAGTTTCGGTCTGCTGGATGAGCAGTTCTTC. Encoded protein: CASSFGLLDEQFF.

The rearrangement links TRBV6-5 to TRBJ2-7, with 8 bases fitting TRBD1. The CDR3 covers 15 residues. Germline lookup yields CDR1 MNHEY and CDR2 SVGAGI. Losses at the gene ends were 6 bases for V and 0 bases for J; bases not matched to a gene: 7. CDR3 DNA: TGTGCCAGCAGGGCCGGACAGGGTGGCTCCTACGAGCAGTACTTC. It translates to CASRAGQGGSYEQYF.

The rearrangement links TRBV2 to TRBJ2-7; 9 nucleotides align to TRBD2. This CDR3 is 13 amino acids long. Trimming took 4 bases from V and 4 from J; bases not matched to a gene: 2. Germline lookup yields CDR1 SNHLY and CDR2 FYNNEI. The CDR3 coding sequence is TGTGCCAGCAGTGTAGCGGGAGTGTACGAGCAGTACTTC. Amino acid sequence: CASSVAGVYEQYF.

The chain couples TRBV13 to TRBJ2-1; 14 positions agree with TRBD2. The CDR3 is 16 amino acids. CDR1 is PRHDT and CDR2 is FYEKMQ in the germline V gene (reference sequence). V lost 5 bases, J lost 9 bases, and 9 bases stayed unmatched. DNA of the CDR3: TGTGCCAGCAGCCCACTGGGACTAGCGGGAGCTTCTGAGCAGTTCTTC. This sequence encodes CASSPLGLAGASEQFF.

The gene calls are TRBV9 and TRBJ2-2, with 7 nucleotides matching TRBD1. The germline V gene has CDR1 SGDLS and CDR2 YYNGEE. This CDR3 contains 18 residues. V was clipped by 3 bases and J by 5 bases; unmatched bases: 16. CDR3 loop: CASSGGIGGRVGTGELFF. The CDR3 region has the DNA TGTGCCAGCAGCGGAGGCATAGGGGGCAGGGTAGGGACCGGGGAGCTGTTTTTT. Full variable domain (remainder filled in from reference TRBV9 and TRBJ2-2): DSGVTQTPKHLITATGQRVTLRCSPRSGDLSVYWYQQSLDQGLQFLIQYYNGEERAKGNILERFSAQQFPDLHSELNLSSLELGDSALYFCASSGGIGGRVGTGELFFGEGSRLTVL.

The chain couples TRBV27 to TRBJ2-2; D not certain. This CDR3 region has 13 residues. Per germline, CDR1 MNHEY and CDR2 SMNVEV (reference sequence). Trimming shortened V by 3 bases and J by 5 bases, and 7 bases separated the two germline ends. The DNA for the CDR3 is TGTGCCAGCAGTTTTAGTCGGACCGGGGAGCTGTTTTTT. Protein: CASSFSRTGELFF.

The CDR3 bases are TGTGCCAGCAGCGTAGGCGGGAGCCAACTCATGGAGCAGTTCTTC. This gives the protein CASSVGGSQLMEQFF. V gene TRBV9 combines with J gene TRBJ2-1; 7 nucleotides agree with TRBD2. Germline CDR1 and CDR2: SGDLS and YYNGEE. The ends lost 0 bases at V and 10 bases at J; junction bases unmatched: 10. This CDR3 has 15 residues.